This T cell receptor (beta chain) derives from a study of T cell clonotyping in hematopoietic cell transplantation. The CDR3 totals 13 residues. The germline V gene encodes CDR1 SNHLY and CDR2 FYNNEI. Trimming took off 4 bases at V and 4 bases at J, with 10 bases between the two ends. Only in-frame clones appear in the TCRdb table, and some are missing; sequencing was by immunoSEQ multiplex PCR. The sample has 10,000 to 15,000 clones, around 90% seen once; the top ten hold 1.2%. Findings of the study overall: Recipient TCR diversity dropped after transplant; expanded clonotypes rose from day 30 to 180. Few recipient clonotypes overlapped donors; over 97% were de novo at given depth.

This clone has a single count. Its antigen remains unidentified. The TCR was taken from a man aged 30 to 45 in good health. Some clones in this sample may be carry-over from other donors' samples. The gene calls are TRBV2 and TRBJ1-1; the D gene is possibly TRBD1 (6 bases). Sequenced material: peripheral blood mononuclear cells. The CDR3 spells CASSGGGVTEAFF. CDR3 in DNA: TGTGCCAGCAGTGGCGGGGGCGTCACTGAAGCTTTCTTT.